This T cell receptor beta chain was sequenced during a study of response to subunit inactivated influenza vaccine. V was pared by 1 base and J by 4 bases, with 14 bases between. CDR3 length: 15 amino acids. Germline V CDR1 and CDR2: MNHNS, SASEGT. One entry per CDR3 protein results from TCRdb running MiXCR on the RT-PCR reads. The sample has 250,000 to 350,000 distinct CDR3 sequences; roughly 20% are singletons. The J gene is TRBJ2-7, the V gene TRBV6-1, with a tentative D call TRBD2 (6 bases). Sequenced material: PBMCs from blood, taken approximately 20 months after vaccination. This receptor was taken from a man aged 50-75 years who received an inactivated influenza vaccine. The CDR3 DNA follows: TGTGCCAGCAGTGAAGTCCCGCGGGGAGGTTACGAGCAGTACTTC. Its translation: CASSEVPRGGYEQYF.